This T cell receptor (beta chain) was documented in a study of shared clonotypes between healthy human individuals. Overall study results and limits: Non-shared clonotypes displayed generation probabilities falling below those of clonotypes present in all four donors.

Worth noting for this clone: Its specificity is unknown.

The CDR3 consists of 15 residues. The V end was cut by 5 bases, the J end by 5 bases, with 16 bases between. Germline CDR1 is SGHVS and CDR2 is FNYEAQ. The assay was immunoSEQ multiplex PCR, and TCRdb's table has in-frame clones only and misses some. This sample has hundreds of thousands of clones, with approximately 95% found just once. Naive CD8 isolation took CD45RO-negative cells positively selected for CCR7 and excluded terminally differentiated effector memory CD45RA+ cells. This clonotype was sampled from a woman aged 30 to 39 in good health. Material for sequencing was naive CD8+ T cells sorted from blood. The chain couples TRBV7-6 to TRBJ2-1; tentatively, D is TRBD2 (6 bases). The CDR3 region is CASSPQGLMHNEQFF. As DNA, the CDR3 is TGTGCCAGCAGCCCCCAGGGACTCATGCACAATGAGCAGTTCTTC.